One T cell receptor (beta chain) is described in this entry. The CDR3 consists of 13 residues. Trimming left V 3 bases short and J 0 bases short, with 6 bases between. Germline V gene sequence: CDR1 GTSNPN, CDR2 SVGIG (reference sequence). Generated by immunoSEQ multiplex PCR, the TCRdb table keeps only in-frame clones and is missing some. The sample records about 56,000 clones, around 80% being singletons. This record comes from a study of Tregs in tolerant kidney transplant recipients. The sequenced sample consisted of CD4+ T cells from blood. This sequence joins TRBV30 and TRBJ2-4; D ambiguous. The TCR sequence derives from a human donor in good health. CDR3 amino acids: CAWRWSAKNIQYF. The CDR3 coding sequence is TGTGCCTGGAGATGGTCAGCCAAAAACATTCAGTACTTC.